This T cell receptor (beta chain) was found in a study of T cell repertoires in cytomegalovirus infection. As for the study in general: Used in the study were CMV epitopes, some recently identified and HLA-C-restricted, others well-studied and HLA-B-restricted. In public TCR beta signatures, there were indications of both CMV infection and matching HLA type.

This clonotype was counted a few times. Its antigen is undetermined. MiXCR was run by TCRdb on the reads, yielding one entry per CDR3 protein. The data contain about 63,000 distinct CDR3 sequences, around 20% of them singletons. The germline V gene encodes CDR1 MDHEN and CDR2 SYDVKM. The V segment lost 4 bases and the J segment 8 bases; nucleotides outside the gene matches: 8. The CDR3 covers 16 residues. V usage is TRBV28 and J usage is TRBJ1-6, with 10 positions matching TRBD1. This TCR was recovered from a human donor in good health (CMV status not recorded). Some clones in this sample may be carry-over from other donors' samples. Here the sequenced sample was CD8+ T cells from cultured PBMCs, taken from culture after CMV antigen stimulation. The chain's CDR3 is CASSSLRDRGYSPLHF. CDR3 sequence (DNA): TGTGCCAGCAGTTCTCTCCGGGACAGGGGCTATTCACCCCTCCACTTT.